The text below deals with one TCR beta chain. Its cognate antigen is unknown. This entry comes from a study of cytomegalovirus exposure and HLA in healthy donors. Study-level background: Earlier, 95 million to 120 million unique TCR beta sequences were recovered from about 200 million T cells by an analysis.

The PCR ran on 60 Vbeta and 13 Jbeta primers. The method was immunoSEQ multiplex PCR; TCRdb's version includes in-frame clones alone and lacks a portion of them. The data show about 140,000 clones, with 66% seen just once and 5.5% to 7.5% held by the top ten. General study points: Clonal expansion was found to be greater in HLA-associated TCR beta chains than in equally common others in a later analysis. Later on, a genetic analysis was performed. It linked a missense variant in DCLRE1C with V- and J-gene trimming of TCR beta. When the data were analyzed later, several of the most significant clusters appeared to be linked to common viral pathogens.

The receptor was derived from a woman aged 60-75 years in good health and CMV-seronegative. The specimen was PBMCs.

CDR3 in DNA: TGTGCCAGCAGCCCCAGACTAGCGGGCCCCCTGGACTTC. This sequence encodes CASSPRLAGPLDF. The chain combines TRBV12-1 with TRBJ2-7; the table calls TRBD2, which could not be checked here. TRBV12-1 is termed a pseudogene. This CDR3 spans 13 amino acids.